A single sample is the source of the 20 T cell receptor beta chains below, sequenced in a study of CXCR3-negative and CXCR3-positive naive CD8 T cells. Study results and limitations: The TRB CDR3s that CXCR3-positive naive cells carried were more hydrophobic than those of CXCR3-negative naive cells.

Their recognized antigens are unknown. All TRB cDNA libraries came from 5' RACE performed with UMI labels. TCRdb re-called the 5' RACE reads and catalogs CDR3 proteins one per entry, DNA excluded. This table holds 140,000 to 150,000 distinct CDR3 sequences. Sequencing was carried out using naive CXCR3+ CD8+ T cells from blood. As for subset: CD45RO-CCR7+CD27+CD95- naive CD8+ T cells expressing CXCR3 (TNR3+). The receptors originated from a human donor in good health. Some clones in this sample may be carry-over from other donors' samples.

The chain couples TRBV25-1 to TRBJ1-1. The CDR3 consists of 18 residues. In germline, CDR1 is MGHDK, CDR2 SYGVNS. CDR3 residues: CASSEYGQGGMRVTEAFF.

The chain has TRBV7-2 and TRBJ2-1. CDR1 is SGHTA, CDR2 FQGNSA, per germline. The CDR3 runs to 13 residues. The CDR3 is CASSLEVQNEQFF.

The V gene is TRBV4-1, the J gene TRBJ2-7; TCRdb picks TRBD2, but there is no DNA to check that call. CDR1 and CDR2 (germline): MGHRA, YSYEKL. The CDR3 covers 11 residues. The CDR3 protein is CASSQAGGLYF.

The chain links TRBV12-3 or TRBV12-4 to TRBJ2-3; the D call from TCRdb, TRBD2, cannot be confirmed without DNA. The CDR3 runs to 14 residues. CDR3 residues: CASSRLAPTDTQYF.

The chain carries TRBV7-9 and TRBJ2-5; with no DNA, the TCRdb D assignment of TRBD2 cannot be verified. Germline loops: CDR1 SEHNR, CDR2 FQNEAQ (reference sequence). This CDR3 region has 13 residues. CDR3 amino acids: CASRNGLEETQYF.

The chain carries TRBV28 and TRBJ1-4; with no DNA, the TCRdb D assignment of TRBD1 cannot be verified. CDR3 length equals 15 residues. Per germline, CDR1 MDHEN and CDR2 SYDVKM. This CDR3 is CASNLYGVRGEKLFF. Together with reference TRBV28 and TRBJ1-4, the CDR3 gives the full variable domain: DVKVTQSSRYLVKRTGEKVFLECVQDMDHENMFWYRQDPGLGLRLIYFSYDVKMKEKGDIPEGYSVSREKKERFSLILESASTNQTSMYLCASNLYGVRGEKLFFGSGTQLSVL.

The chain is built from TRBV12-3 or TRBV12-4 and TRBJ2-1; TCRdb proposes TRBD2, but this gene call is untestable without DNA. CDR3 length equals 17 residues. CDR3 residues: CASSLVGGGASYNEQFF.

The chain joins TRBV29-1 to TRBJ2-5; lacking DNA, the TRBD1 call made by TCRdb goes unchecked. The CDR3 length is 12 residues. Looked up from germline, CDR1 is SQVTM and CDR2 is ANQGSEA. CDR3 amino acids: CSVATGQETQYF.

The CDR3 is CASSQEFDEQFF. The rearrangement joins TRBV14 to TRBJ2-1. The length of the CDR3 is 12 residues. CDR1 is SGHDN and CDR2 is FVKESK in the germline V gene.

The V call is TRBV9, the J call TRBJ2-5; TCRdb picks TRBD1, but there is no DNA to check that call. This CDR3 has 13 residues. Germline V gives CDR1 SGDLS, CDR2 YYNGEE. The CDR3 protein is CASSVGTENTQYF.

The rearrangement uses TRBV15 and TRBJ2-1; the D call from TCRdb, TRBD1, cannot be confirmed without DNA. This CDR3 contains 14 residues. Looked up from germline, CDR1 is LNHNV and CDR2 is YYDKDF (reference sequence). CDR3 in amino acids: CATSSRLSGNEQFF.

The rearrangement uses TRBV29-1 and TRBJ2-7; TCRdb's D call, TRBD1, is unchecked because there is no DNA. The germline gives CDR1 SQVTM, CDR2 ANQGSEA. The CDR3 runs 18 residues. The CDR3 reads CSAPILSGEGGPSYEQYF.

The rearrangement uses TRBV13 and TRBJ2-1; TCRdb indicates TRBD2, and absent DNA this call remains unverified. From germline, CDR1 is PRHDT and CDR2 FYEKMQ (reference sequence). This CDR3 comprises 14 residues. CDR3 sequence reads: CASSLYRTSYEQFF.

This chain links TRBV20-1 with TRBJ2-7; checking the TCRdb D call of TRBD2 is not possible without DNA. Per germline, CDR1 DFQATT and CDR2 SNEGSKA (reference sequence). This CDR3 has 14 residues. The CDR3 loop is CSAFKREFSYEQYF.

The CDR3 sequence: CASGGSGTGYPRVSYEQYF. The chain carries TRBV5-1 and TRBJ2-7; the TCRdb call, TRBD1, lacks DNA for checking. This CDR3 is 19 amino acids long. CDR1 and CDR2 (germline): SGHRS, YFSETQ.

The chain carries TRBV12-5 and TRBJ1-3; TCRdb proposes TRBD1, but this gene call is untestable without DNA. This CDR3 is built from 17 residues. Germline V gene lookup returns CDR1 LGHNT and CDR2 FRNRAP. The CDR3 here is CASGLALDRHSGNTIYF. The entire variable domain, with the rest obtained from reference TRBV12-5 and TRBJ1-3, is as follows: DARVTQTPRHKVTEMGQEVTMRCQPILGHNTVFWYRQTMMQGLELLAYFRNRAPLDDSGMPKDRFSAEMPDATLATLKIQPSEPRDSAVYFCASGLALDRHSGNTIYFGEGSWLTVV.

This chain connects TRBV29-1 to TRBJ2-1; TCRdb indicates TRBD1, and absent DNA this call remains unverified. Per the germline V gene, CDR1 is SQVTM and CDR2 is ANQGSEA. This CDR3 contains 15 residues. The CDR3 is CSVEAQASSYNEQFF.

The chain recombines TRBV6-2 or TRBV6-3 with TRBJ2-2. The CDR3 totals 13 residues. The V gene's germline CDR1 is MNHEY and CDR2 SVGEGT. CDR3: CGSSYSSTGELFF.

The V gene is TRBV7-9, the J gene TRBJ2-1. The V gene's germline CDR1 is SEHNR and CDR2 FQNEAQ (reference sequence). This CDR3 region has 13 residues. The CDR3 spells CASSLGNWNEQFF.

The gene calls are TRBV25-1 and TRBJ2-5; TCRdb designates TRBD2, a call that cannot be tested without DNA. The germline V gene has CDR1 MGHDK and CDR2 SYGVNS. The CDR3 sequence is 17 residues long. The CDR3 is CASRKFAGGSLWETQYF. The full variable domain, completed using reference TRBV25-1 and TRBJ2-5, is EADIYQTPRYLVIGTGKKITLECSQTMGHDKMYWYQQDPGMELHLIHYSYGVNSTEKGDLSSESTVSRIRTEHFPLTLESARPSHTSQYLCASRKFAGGSLWETQYFGPGTRLLVL.